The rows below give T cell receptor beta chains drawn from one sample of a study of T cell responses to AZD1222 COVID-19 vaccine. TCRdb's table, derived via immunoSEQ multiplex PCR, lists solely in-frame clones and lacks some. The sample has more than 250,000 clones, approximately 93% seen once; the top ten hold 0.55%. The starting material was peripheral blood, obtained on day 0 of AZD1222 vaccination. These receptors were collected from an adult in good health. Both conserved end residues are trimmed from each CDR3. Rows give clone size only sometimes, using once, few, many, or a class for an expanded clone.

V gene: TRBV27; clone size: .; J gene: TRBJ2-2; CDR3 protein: ATSSWERTGELF
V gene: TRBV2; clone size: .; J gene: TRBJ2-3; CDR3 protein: ASLFRGAFGTDTQY
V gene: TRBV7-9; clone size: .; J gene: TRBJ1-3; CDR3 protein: ASSLGSLFPSGNTIY
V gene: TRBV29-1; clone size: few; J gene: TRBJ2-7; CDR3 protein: SFSGHRGADEQY
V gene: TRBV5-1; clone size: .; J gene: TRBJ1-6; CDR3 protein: ASSLGRLEVSPLH
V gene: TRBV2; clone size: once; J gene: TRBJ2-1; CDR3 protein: ASRGLAGYNEQF
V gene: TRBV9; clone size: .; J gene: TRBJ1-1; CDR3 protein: ASSVAQGSTEAF
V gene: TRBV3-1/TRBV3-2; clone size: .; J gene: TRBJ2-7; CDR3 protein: ASSPAGRLGYEQY
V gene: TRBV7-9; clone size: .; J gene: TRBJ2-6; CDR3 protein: ASSSDTGDPSGANVLT
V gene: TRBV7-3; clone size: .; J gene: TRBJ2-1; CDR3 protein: ASSIAGGHDGEQF
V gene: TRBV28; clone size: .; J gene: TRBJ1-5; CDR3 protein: ASSPLGGRVGNQPQH
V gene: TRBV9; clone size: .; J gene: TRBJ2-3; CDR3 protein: ASSVVGSVGGSTDTQY
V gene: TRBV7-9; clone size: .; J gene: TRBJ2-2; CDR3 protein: ASSPSSSALTGELF
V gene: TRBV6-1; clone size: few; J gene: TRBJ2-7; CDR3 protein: ASSEGQGAGLAGELGWEQY
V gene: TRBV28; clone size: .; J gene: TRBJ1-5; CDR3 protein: ASSLFGDSNQPQH
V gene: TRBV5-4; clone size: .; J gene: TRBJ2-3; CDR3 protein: ASSRPDDLAGGTDTQY
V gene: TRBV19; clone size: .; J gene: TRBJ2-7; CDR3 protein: ASSIATSYEQY
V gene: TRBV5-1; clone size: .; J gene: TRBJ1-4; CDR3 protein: ASSLGGSNEKLF
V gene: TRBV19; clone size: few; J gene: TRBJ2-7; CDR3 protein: ASSTLAGGVYEQY
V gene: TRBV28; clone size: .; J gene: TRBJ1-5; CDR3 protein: GNLSWGNQPQH
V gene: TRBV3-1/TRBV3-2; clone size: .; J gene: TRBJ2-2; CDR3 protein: ASRVAVKNTGELF
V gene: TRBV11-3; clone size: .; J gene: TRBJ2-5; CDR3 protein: ASSSDRGQQETQY
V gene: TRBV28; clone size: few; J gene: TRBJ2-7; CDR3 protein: ASALAYEQY
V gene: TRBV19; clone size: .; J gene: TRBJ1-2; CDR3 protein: ASRPPFGGGLSGYT
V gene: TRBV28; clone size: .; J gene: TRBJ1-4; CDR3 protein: ASSVMTGRGEKLF
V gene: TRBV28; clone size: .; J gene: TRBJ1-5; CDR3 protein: ASSSRGESNQPQH
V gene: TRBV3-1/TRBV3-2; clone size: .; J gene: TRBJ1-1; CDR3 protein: ASSRARGRDTEAF
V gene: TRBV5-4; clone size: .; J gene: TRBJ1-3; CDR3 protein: ASSLVGSSGNTIY
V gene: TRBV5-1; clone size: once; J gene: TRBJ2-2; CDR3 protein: ASGDNPNTGELF
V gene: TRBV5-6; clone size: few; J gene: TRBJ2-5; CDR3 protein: ASSLELKETQY
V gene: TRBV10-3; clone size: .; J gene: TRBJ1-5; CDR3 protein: AASGTDSNQPQH
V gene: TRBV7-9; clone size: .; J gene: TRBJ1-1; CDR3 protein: ASSLGQVYTEAF
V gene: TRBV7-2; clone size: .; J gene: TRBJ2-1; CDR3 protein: ASSGSGTSGTNEQF
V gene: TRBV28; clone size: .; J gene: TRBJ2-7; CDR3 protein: ASSRDRAPEQY
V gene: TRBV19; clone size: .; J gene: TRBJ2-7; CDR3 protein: ASSSLGKPYEQY
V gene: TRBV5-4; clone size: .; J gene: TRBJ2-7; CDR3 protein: ASSFLSELAGGEQY
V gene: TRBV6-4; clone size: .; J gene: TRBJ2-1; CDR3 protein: ASSVGEAGGNEQF
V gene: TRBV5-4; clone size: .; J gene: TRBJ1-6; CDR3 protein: ASSLALSQDSPLH
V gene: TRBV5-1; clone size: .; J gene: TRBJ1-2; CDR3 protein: ASSLGSGAGYT
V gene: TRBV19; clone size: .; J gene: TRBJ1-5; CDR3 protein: ASSMGGGTGNQPQH
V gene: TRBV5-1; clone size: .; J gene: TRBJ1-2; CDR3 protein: ASSLGQGSYGYT